This T cell receptor (beta chain) is drawn from a study of neurological immune-mediated disorders (dated by TCRdb to 2018 to 2020). Describing the broader study: Among the approximately 34 multiple sclerosis patients, relapsing-remitting MS was present in some 31 and secondary progressive MS was present in 3. Using UMI-based sequencing, the study compared peripheral blood TCR-beta repertoires from patients with HTLV-I-associated myelopathy (HAM/TSP), patients with multiple sclerosis, and healthy controls. The approximately 110 TCR-beta libraries included longitudinal samples, technical triplicates and paired sorted CD4+ and CD8+ T-cell subsets alongside PBMC samples. The cohort was made up of approximately 71 subjects, consisting of about 14 HAM/TSP patients, 34 multiple sclerosis patients and 20 or so healthy controls.

cDNA synthesis used template-switch 5'RACE with a primer carrying a 10-nucleotide random unique molecular identifier tagging each TCR transcript. Over 180 million TCR-beta sequences, covering 15-18 subjects, were produced in each sequencing run. The RNeasy kit was used for extraction of total RNA. Using the KAPA Real-time Library Amplification kit, TCR-beta VDJ regions were amplified with primers for the TCR constant region and the 5'RACE anchor. Sample indexes and Illumina adaptors were added in a first PCR, and a second PCR then increased library yield. After Ampure bead purification, the TCR product of roughly 650 bp was size-selected on a 2% E-gel SizeSelection system. Before pooling, libraries had their quality checked on a Bioanalyzer, their concentration measured with Qubit, and their quantity determined with the Kapa Library Quantification kit. Libraries were sequenced paired-end 2 x 150 bp on an Illumina HiSeq 2500. To increase sequence diversity, roughly 24-31% phiX was spiked into each library pool. In the source study's methods: Quality-filtered reads were processed with the UMI-based MiGEC pipeline, and over 90% of raw TCR sequences were removed by the MiGEC pipeline during error correction. IMGT germline references were used for aligning VDJ genes, and each clonotype was defined as a unique CDR3 amino acid sequence together with its V-J genes. Clonal expansion, Shannon diversity and CDR3 relatedness (CalcPairwiseDistances, ClusterSamples) were evaluated with VDJtools, and phylogenetic trees were built with CLCbio workbench. Using coefficient-of-variation modelling across technical triplicates, the study counted a clone as expanded if it had at least 8 unique UMIs. TCRdb handled the public reads itself, with Q25 trimming in fastp and clone calling in MiXCR, and kept productive beta chains. Rows are unified per CDR3 protein, each entry keeping the most common DNA and genes. TCRdb's processing, not the authors' own work, is the source of the V and J calls. Here the sample has 39,000 or so distinct CDR3 sequences; more than 2% occur a single time. The ten biggest clones cover roughly an eighth of the sample.

This clonotype occurred many times. It lacks a known antigen. No base-level quality is on record; no much larger clone is a single base apart. The study at large found these results: No association of the MS cluster with clinical or MRI features was observed, and the need for larger cohorts was stated by the authors. In a phylogenetic analysis, the repertoires of 18 out of 34 MS patients fell into a single cluster of related CDR3 sequences, pointing to a possible signature at the repertoire level. No identical CDR3 amino acid sequences were found to be shared among expanded clones across subjects, suggesting that TCR-beta repertoires were private in all groups. TCR clonal expansion was highest in HAM/TSP patients and lowest in MS patients, with MS patients falling below even healthy controls.

The germline V gene encodes CDR1 DFQATT and CDR2 SNEGSKA (reference sequence). The V end loses 1 base and the J end loses 0 bases, and a stretch of 6 bases separates them. The cysteine opens and the phenylalanine closes a CDR3 of 13 amino acids. Only CDR3 DNA is held: 39 bases, read in frame from base 1. Unsorted PBMC libraries were generated from 2 million PBMCs stored in RNAlater at -80 °C until RNA extraction. The multiple sclerosis patients were enrolled in a US clinical protocol that used magnetic resonance imaging to evaluate disease progression. PBMCs were separated from peripheral blood using Ficoll-Hypaque density gradient centrifugation and then cryopreserved in liquid nitrogen.

In this chain, TRBV20-1 is recombined with TRBJ1-1, with a tentative D gene TRBD1 over 5 matching bases. The clonotype was recovered from a man aged 25 to 40 with multiple sclerosis. Sequenced input: PBMCs. The DNA reads as follows: TGCAGTGCTAGAGGGGGGATGAACACTGAAGCTTTCTTT. Its protein reads: CSARGGMNTEAFF.